The rows below give T cell receptor beta chains drawn from one sample of a study of PD-L1 blockade in urothelial cancer. TCRdb's copy holds only in-frame clones and misses some; the assay was immunoSEQ multiplex PCR. The table lists under 55,000 clones, 88% of them singletons, with around a quarter in the top ten. The sequencing here drew on PBMCs, taken around atezolizumab (anti-PD-L1) treatment. All receptors derive from a donor at least 40 years old with urothelial cancer. Both conserved end residues are trimmed from each CDR3. The order of the fields is CDR3 length, clone size, V gene, J gene, CDR3 protein. Not all rows give a size; the values are once, few, many and, for expanded clones, a class.

>11|medium-sized|TRBV21-1|TRBJ1-2
ASSSPGGYGYT
>13|once|TRBV19|TRBJ2-5
ASSIVGTRQAAQY
>13|NA|TRBV11-2|TRBJ2-7
ASSNQGTSGVEQY
>13|NA|TRBV11-3|TRBJ2-1
ASSLVASPWDEQF
>14|NA|TRBV7-3|TRBJ2-7
ASSPRPGGSLGEQY
>13|NA|TRBV27|TRBJ2-7
ASSLRGQGTYEQY
>14|NA|TRBV5-1|TRBJ1-2
ASSLGTGSGDYGYT
>15|NA|TRBV4-3|TRBJ2-6
ASSQALGQAGANVLT
>11|NA|TRBV2|TRBJ2-1
ATRPPAGHEQF
>12|NA|TRBV27|TRBJ2-7
ASSSRGEGYEQY
>14|NA|TRBV7-8|TRBJ2-1
ASSLASSGLTDEQF
>16|NA|TRBV27|TRBJ2-3
ASSLPKGDSVLTDTQY
>12|NA|TRBV15|TRBJ2-5
ATSRDRQQETQY
>12|NA|TRBV6-1|TRBJ2-7
ASSAGHSSYEQY
>11|NA|TRBV6-5|TRBJ2-7
ASRPTGGYEQY
>16|NA|TRBV28|TRBJ2-5
ASSNPVGLAGTGETQY
>18|NA|TRBV21-1|TRBJ1-5
ASSNGQEPIRGYSNQPQH
>12|NA|TRBV12-2|TRBJ2-2
ASRSPEGTGELF
>13|once|TRBV5-6|TRBJ1-2
ASSFARGGRSGYT
>15|NA|TRBV5-4|TRBJ2-3
ASSLRLAGVSTDTQY
>13|NA|TRBV11-2|TRBJ2-7
ASSLGAGAGDEQY
>12|NA|TRBV6-1|TRBJ2-6
ASSLGTGANVLT
>13|NA|TRBV11-1|TRBJ2-2
ASSRGGGNTGELF
>11|NA|TRBV29-1|TRBJ1-4
SVARANNEKLF
>14|once|TRBV6-4|TRBJ2-1
ASSATPGTGHNEQF
>12|NA|TRBV7-2|TRBJ1-5
ATHRGGGNQPQH
>12|NA|TRBV5-1|TRBJ2-7
ASSLVGEGWEQY
>13|NA|TRBV7-8|TRBJ2-1
ASSRGQGAWNEQF
>13|NA|TRBV28|TRBJ1-1
ASSPAGTLNTEAF
>12|NA|TRBV6-6|TRBJ2-7
ASTTQQGPYEQY
>15|few|TRBV4-3|TRBJ2-5
ASSQGASGRPGETQY
>11|NA|TRBV7-3|TRBJ2-5
ASSFSAGETQY